The clone carrying this T cell receptor (beta chain) appeared a few times. The antigen is not known. This sample is drawn from a study of T-cell memory formation after mild COVID-19. Study results and limitations: Nothing showed for sure that second-wave clones peaking on day 37 were SARS-CoV-2 specific. Clones contracting across day 15 to 85 had a balanced CD4/CD8 profile; later expanding clones leaned CD4+. Contracting CD4+ clones sat mainly in CM and EM; CD8+ in EMRA.

V was pared by 5 bases and J by 4 bases, with 18 bases between. Germline CDR1 and CDR2: SEHNR and FQNEAQ (reference sequence). This CDR3 is 16 amino acids long. 5'RACE with constant-segment primers built TCRalpha and TCRbeta cDNA libraries with UMIs. TCRdb analysed the 5' RACE reads with MiXCR anew, one entry per CDR3 protein. The table has some 300,000 distinct CDR3 sequences, less than 25% seen once. Sequencing was carried out using PBMCs or a T cell subset sorted from them (not recorded which). The clonotype was recovered from a man younger than 35 who had mild COVID-19 (a few samples of this study predate the infection). Cell type and time point are not known. The rearrangement joins TRBV7-9 to TRBJ1-3; weak D call: TRBD1 (5 bases). The CDR3 region is CASSSTPGGDGNTIYF. CDR3 DNA: TGTGCCAGCAGCAGTACTCCCGGGGGAGACGGAAACACCATATATTTT.